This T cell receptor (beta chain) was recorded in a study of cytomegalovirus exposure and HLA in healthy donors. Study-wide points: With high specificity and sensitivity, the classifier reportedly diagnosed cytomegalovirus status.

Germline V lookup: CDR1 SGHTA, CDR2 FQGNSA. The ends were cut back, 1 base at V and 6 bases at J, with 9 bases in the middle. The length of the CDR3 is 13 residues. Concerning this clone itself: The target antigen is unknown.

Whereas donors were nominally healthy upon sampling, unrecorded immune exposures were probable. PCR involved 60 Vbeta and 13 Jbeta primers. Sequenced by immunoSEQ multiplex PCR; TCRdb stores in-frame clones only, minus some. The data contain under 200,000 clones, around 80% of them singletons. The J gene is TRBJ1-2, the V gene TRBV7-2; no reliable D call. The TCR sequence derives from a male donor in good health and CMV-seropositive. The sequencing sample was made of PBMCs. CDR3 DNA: TGTGCCAGCAGCTTAGTTCAGAACAATGGCTACACCTTC. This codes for CASSLVQNNGYTF. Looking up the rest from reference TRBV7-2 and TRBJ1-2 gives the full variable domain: GAGVSQSPSNKVTEKGKDVELRCDPISGHTALYWYRQSLGQGLEFLIYFQGNSAPDKSGLPSDRFSAERTGGSVSTLTIQRTQQEDSAVYLCASSLVQNNGYTFGSGTRLTVV.